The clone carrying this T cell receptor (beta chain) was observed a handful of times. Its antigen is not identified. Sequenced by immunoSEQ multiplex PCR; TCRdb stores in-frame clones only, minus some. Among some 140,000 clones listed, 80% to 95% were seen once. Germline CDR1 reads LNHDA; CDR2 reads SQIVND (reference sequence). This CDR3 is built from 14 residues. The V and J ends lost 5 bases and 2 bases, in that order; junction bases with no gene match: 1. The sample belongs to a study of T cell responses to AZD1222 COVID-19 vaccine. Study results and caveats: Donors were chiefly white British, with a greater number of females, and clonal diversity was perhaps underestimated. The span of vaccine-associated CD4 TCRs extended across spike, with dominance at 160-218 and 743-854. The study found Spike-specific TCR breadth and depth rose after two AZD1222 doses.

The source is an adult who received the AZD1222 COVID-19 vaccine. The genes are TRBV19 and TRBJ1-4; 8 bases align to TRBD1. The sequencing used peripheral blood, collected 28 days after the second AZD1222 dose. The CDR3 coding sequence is TGTGCCAGTAGTTGGACAGGGACTAATGAAAAACTGTTTTTT. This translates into CASSWTGTNEKLFF.